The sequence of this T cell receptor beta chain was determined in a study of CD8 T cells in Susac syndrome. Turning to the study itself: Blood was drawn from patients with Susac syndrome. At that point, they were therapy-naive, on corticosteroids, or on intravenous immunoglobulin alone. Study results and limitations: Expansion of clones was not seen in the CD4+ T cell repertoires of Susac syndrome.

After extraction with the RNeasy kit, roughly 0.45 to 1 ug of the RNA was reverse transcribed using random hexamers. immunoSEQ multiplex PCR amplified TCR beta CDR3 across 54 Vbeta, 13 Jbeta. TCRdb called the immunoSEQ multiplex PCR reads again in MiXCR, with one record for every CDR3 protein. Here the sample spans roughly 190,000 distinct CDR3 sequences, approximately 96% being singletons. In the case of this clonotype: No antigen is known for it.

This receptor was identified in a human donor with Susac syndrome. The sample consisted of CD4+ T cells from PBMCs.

The CDR3 sequence: CATSDRGLETQYF. DNA for the CDR3: TGTGCCACCAGTGACAGGGGGCTTGAGACCCAGTACTTC. The chain combines TRBV24-1 with TRBJ2-5; 8 nucleotides align to TRBD1. This CDR3 comprises 13 residues. The germline V gene has CDR1 KGHDR and CDR2 SFDVKD. The V segment lost 4 bases and the J segment 5 bases; nucleotides outside the gene matches: 2.